The 17 T cell receptor beta chains presented below share a single source sample, sequenced in a study of blood T cell repertoires in COVID-19. Repertoires were generated with immunoSEQ multiplex PCR, while TCRdb's copy carries only in-frame clones and drops some. The data show roughly 180,000 clones, about 86% seen once. The sequenced material came from PBMCs or T cells enriched from blood (not recorded which). Receptors originate from a woman aged 50 to 60 in a cohort exposed to, infected with or recovered from COVID-19 (not recorded which).

This chain joins TRBV28 and TRBJ2-7; tentative D call: TRBD2 (5 bases). Trimming took off 7 bases at V and 3 bases at J, with 25 bases between the two ends. Germline CDR1 is MDHEN and CDR2 is SYDVKM. CDR3 length equals 17 residues. DNA of the CDR3: TGTGCCAGCACCCTGGGAACCGGACGACTAAGAGGCTACGAGCAGTACTTC. Translation gives CASTLGTGRLRGYEQYF.

The CDR3 DNA reads as TGTGCCAGCAGCCAAGATTTCTGGACTAGCGTTACGAACACCGGGGAGCTGTTTTTT. This sequence encodes CASSQDFWTSVTNTGELFF. The chain couples TRBV3-1 (or the pseudogene TRBV3-2) to TRBJ2-2, with 9 bases fitting TRBD2. Germline V CDR1 and CDR2: LGHDT, YNNKEL (reference sequence). With V trimmed by 0 bases and J by 0 bases, 8 bases remained unmatched. The CDR3 consists of 19 residues.

V gene TRBV20-1 combines with J gene TRBJ2-1; 7 nucleotides agree with TRBD2. The CDR3 covers 17 residues. Germline CDR1 and CDR2: DFQATT and SNEGSKA (reference sequence). The V and J ends lost 3 bases and 8 bases, in that order; junction bases with no gene match: 19. In DNA, the CDR3 is TGCAGTGCTAGTAGTCCTAGCGGACTAATGCAGGAGGATGAGCAGTTCTTC. Its protein product is CSASSPSGLMQEDEQFF.

The chain employs TRBV25-1 and TRBJ1-4, with D perhaps matching TRBD1 (6 bases). CDR1 MGHDK and CDR2 SYGVNS come from the germline V gene. V gave up 4 bases and J gave up 5 bases, with 17 bases separating them. The CDR3 is made up of 16 amino acids. The CDR3 spells CASSASLQGLNEKLFF. CDR3 DNA sequence: TGTGCCAGCAGTGCGAGCCTACAGGGTCTAAATGAAAAACTGTTTTTT.

This chain joins TRBV9 and TRBJ1-1; D call uncertain. The CDR3 length is 13 residues. Germline V gene lookup returns CDR1 SGDLS and CDR2 YYNGEE. V was pared by 4 bases and J by 1 base, with 8 bases between. The CDR3 here is CASSTQTNTEAFF. CDR3 DNA sequence: TGTGCCAGCAGCACACAAACGAACACTGAAGCTTTCTTT.

The genes are TRBV25-1 and TRBJ1-2; D is possibly TRBD1 (6 bases). Trimming took 6 bases from V and 4 from J, leaving 15 bases between them. This CDR3 has 14 residues. Germline lookup yields CDR1 MGHDK and CDR2 SYGVNS. The CDR3 DNA reads as TGTGCCAGCAGCGAGGGGGATTATATCTATGGCTACACCTTC. It yields the protein CASSEGDYIYGYTF.

V and J are TRBV15 and TRBJ2-7; 9 nucleotides agree with TRBD1. From germline, CDR1 is LNHNV and CDR2 YYDKDF (reference sequence). After removal of 2 bases from V and 4 bases from J, the junction contained 9 bases not matched to a gene. This CDR3 spans 16 amino acids. Written as DNA, the CDR3 is TGTGCCACCAGCAGACGCCCGGGACAGGGTCGGTACGAGCAGTACTTC. Amino acid sequence: CATSRRPGQGRYEQYF.

The CDR3 loop is CASSSGQLNTEAFF. CDR3 nucleotide sequence: TGTGCCAGCAGCTCGGGACAGTTAAACACTGAAGCTTTCTTT. This chain connects TRBV11-3 to TRBJ1-1; TRBD1 agrees at 7 bases. After removal of 4 bases from V and 2 bases from J, the junction contained 4 bases not matched to a gene. The CDR3 has 14 amino acids. Germline CDR1 is SGHNT and CDR2 is YENEEA.

This clone turned up a few times. This chain connects TRBV10-3 to TRBJ2-2; 8 bases map to TRBD1. The CDR3 runs 17 residues. Germline CDR1 ENHRY, CDR2 SYGVKD. V was pared by 0 bases and J by 1 base, with 4 bases of the junction left unmatched. The CDR3 region has the DNA TGTGCCATCAGTGAGTCTAGGACAGGGCTGAACACCGGGGAGCTGTTTTTT. Translating gives CAISESRTGLNTGELFF.

This rearrangement joins TRBV27 to TRBJ1-1, with D perhaps TRBD1 (5 bases). Per germline, CDR1 MNHEY and CDR2 SMNVEV (reference sequence). The CDR3 sequence is 15 residues long. V dropped 0 bases and J dropped 5 bases, with 13 bases sitting between them. CDR3 coding DNA: TGTGCCAGCAGTTTATCCGGCAGGGTGAGGACTGAAGCTTTCTTT. Amino acids: CASSLSGRVRTEAFF.

The V and J genes are TRBV5-8 and TRBJ2-1, with TRBD1 as a possible D gene (5 bases). The germline CDR1 and CDR2 sequences are SGHTS and YDEGEE. Deletions cut 0 bases from V and 14 bases from J, with 18 bases between. This CDR3 is built from 14 residues. The CDR3 DNA follows: TGTGCCAGCAGCTTGGAAGGGGCCCCTATCATTAAGTTCTTC. It specifies CASSLEGAPIIKFF.

The V call is TRBV7-9, the J call TRBJ1-1; 8 bases align to TRBD1. Trimming cost V 3 bases and J 11 bases; bases outside gene matches: 8. Germline V gene sequence: CDR1 SEHNR, CDR2 FQNEAQ (reference sequence). The CDR3 covers 13 residues. CDR3 loop: CASSFRGRTGAFF. The CDR3 region has the DNA TGTGCCAGCAGCTTCCGAGGCCGGACAGGGGCTTTCTTT.

The chain carries TRBV10-3 and TRBJ2-7; 10 bases are shared with TRBD1. The CDR3 consists of 15 residues. Trimming took 6 bases from V and 6 from J; bases not matched to a gene: 11. The germline CDR1 and CDR2 sequences are ENHRY and SYGVKD. CDR3 in amino acids: CAIRRQGADVGEQYF. CDR3 bases: TGTGCCATCAGGAGACAGGGGGCTGATGTGGGCGAGCAGTACTTC.

The chain has TRBV24-1 and TRBJ2-1, with a possible D match to TRBD1 (6 bases). The CDR3 runs 14 residues. The V end lost 3 bases, the J end lost 6 bases, and 11 bases lay between the germline ends. The germline V gene has CDR1 KGHDR and CDR2 SFDVKD. Here the CDR3 DNA reads TGTGCCACCAGTGATGTGTGGGACATCAATGAGCAGTTCTTC. Encoded protein: CATSDVWDINEQFF.

This clone was detected only a few times. CDR3 nucleotides: TGCGCCAGCAGCAACTCCAATGAGCAGTTCTTC. It yields the protein CASSNSNEQFF. The chain joins TRBV5-1 to TRBJ2-1, with unresolved D. V was trimmed by 4 bases and J by 6 bases, leaving 5 bases between them. CDR3 length: 11 residues. Per germline, CDR1 SGHRS and CDR2 YFSETQ.

The V call is TRBV18, the J call TRBJ1-2, with D hard to call. Germline-derived CDR1 and CDR2 are KGHSH and LQKENI. V lost 2 bases, J lost 3 bases, and 4 bases lay in between. The CDR3 is 12 amino acids. The CDR3 DNA sequence: TGTGCCAGCTCACCAGCGGACTATGGCTACACCTTC. Protein: CASSPADYGYTF.

V and J are TRBV28 and TRBJ1-6; D remains ambiguous. Germline lookup yields CDR1 MDHEN and CDR2 SYDVKM. CDR3 length equals 16 residues. Between the trimmed V and J ends, which lost 6 bases and 0 bases, there was a span of 12 bases. The CDR3 sequence is CASSLLKISYNSPLHF. DNA of the CDR3: TGTGCCAGCAGCCTACTTAAGATCTCCTATAATTCACCCCTCCACTTT.